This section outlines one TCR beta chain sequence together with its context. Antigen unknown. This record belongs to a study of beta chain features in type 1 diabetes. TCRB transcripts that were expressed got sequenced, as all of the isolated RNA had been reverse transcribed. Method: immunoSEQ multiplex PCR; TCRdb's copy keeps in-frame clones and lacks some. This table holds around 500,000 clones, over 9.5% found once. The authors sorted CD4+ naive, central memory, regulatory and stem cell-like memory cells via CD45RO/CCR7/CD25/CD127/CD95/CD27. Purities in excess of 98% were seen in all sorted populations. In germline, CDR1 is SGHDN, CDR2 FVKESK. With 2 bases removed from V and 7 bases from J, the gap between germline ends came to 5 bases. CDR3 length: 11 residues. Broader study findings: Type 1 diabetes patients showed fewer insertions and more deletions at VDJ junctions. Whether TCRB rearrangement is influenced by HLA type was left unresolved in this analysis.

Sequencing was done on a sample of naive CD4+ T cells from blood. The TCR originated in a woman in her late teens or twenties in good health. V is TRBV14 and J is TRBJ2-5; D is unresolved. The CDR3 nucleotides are TGTGCCAGCAGCCAATCTGGGACCCAGTACTTC. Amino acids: CASSQSGTQYF. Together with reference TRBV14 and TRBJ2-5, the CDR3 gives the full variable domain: EAGVTQFPSHSVIEKGQTVTLRCDPISGHDNLYWYRRVMGKEIKFLLHFVKESKQDESGMPNNRFLAERTGGTYSTLKVQPAELEDSGVYFCASSQSGTQYFGPGTRLLVL.